This T cell receptor (beta chain) derives from a study of Graves' ophthalmopathy and Graves' hyperthyroidism (dated by TCRdb to the late 2010s). In the study overall: Peripheral blood samples were taken at the time of initial diagnosis, before any treatment was given. TCR beta repertoire signatures were used to distinguish Graves' ophthalmopathy from Graves' hyperthyroidism and to predict progression to ophthalmopathy. To explore V-J signatures that distinguish ophthalmopathy from hyperthyroidism, a discovery set of roughly 98 patients was enrolled, made up of around 40 with ophthalmopathy and some 58 with stable hyperthyroidism. An independent validation cohort was composed of some 18 hyperthyroidism patients and around 16 patients who later progressed from hyperthyroidism to ophthalmopathy. T-cell repertoires of thyroid tissue and blood were compared in about six hyperthyroidism patients. Following sample collection, hyperthyroidism patients were given methimazole at a starting dose of 30 mg daily, and ophthalmopathy patients were given high-dose intravenous methylprednisolone. In total, under 150 blood samples were TCR-sequenced: 40 to 45 ophthalmopathy, some 75 hyperthyroidism and 17 hyperthyroidism-to-ophthalmopathy patients. The approximately 100 discovery patients were divided at random into training and test sets in a 7:3 ratio.

Study-wide findings and limitations: Sample size was not predetermined statistically, and investigators were not blinded to group allocation. In validation, the model predicted ophthalmopathy progression with roughly 68% sensitivity and approximately 78% specificity; fewer than 15 predicted patients were CT-confirmed with GO in a median of approximately six months. Ophthalmopathy was separated from stable hyperthyroidism by the 13-signature model with about 88% sensitivity and about 81% specificity in cross-validation and with 80%/75% in the test set. Most expanded thyroid clonotypes with frequency above 0.001 were also detected in blood, suggesting blood repertoires may reflect the thyroid immune response.

As regards this clonotype: Its recognized antigen is unknown. The record has no base qualities; no much larger clone is one base away.

V loses 6 bases at its end and J loses 3 bases; junction bases beyond the gene matches: 11. From its cysteine to its phenylalanine, the CDR3 spans 15 amino acids. Just CDR3 DNA is preserved here, 45 bases in frame from base 1. According to the germline V gene (reference sequence), CDR1 reads LNHDA and CDR2 reads SQIVND. Hyperthyroidism was defined as stable when no progression to ophthalmopathy occurred within 18 months of follow-up. Hyperthyroidism patients were newly diagnosed, with disease duration under 2 months, and aged 18 to 65 years. Patients were excluded if they had other autoimmune diseases, uncontrolled infections, pregnancy or lactation. Diagnosis relied on clinical symptoms, serum thyroxine, TRAb, thyroid ultrasound and orbital computed tomography. Using Ficoll-Paque density gradient centrifugation, PBMCs were isolated from over 8.5 ml of fresh peripheral blood. Total RNA was extracted using Trizol reagent, and RNA quality was checked on an Agilent 2100 Bioanalyzer.

For repertoire sequencing, TCR beta CDR3 regions were amplified from RNA transcripts. The first round of RT-PCR was done with HTBI primers and the Qiagen OneStep RT-PCR kit, and was followed by a second round of multiplex PCR, then size selection and purification. Sequencing of the libraries was carried out on an Illumina HiSeq2000 in paired-end mode with 100 bp reads. In the source study's methods: SOAPnuke was used for read processing, and reads with adapters, uncalled bases, a mean Phred below 15, or no exact constant-primer or identifier match were discarded. COPE v1.2.5 was used to merge high-quality paired reads. Clonotypes were defined as unique nucleotide sequences and were aligned to IMGT TRB V, D and J references using MiTCR v1.1. Only V-J combinations with frequency above 0.0001 were analysed, covering 99.2% of repertoires. For each V-J combination, a TCR clonal expansion and chaos score was defined as F50 clonal expansion divided by the chaos observed in the TCRdist matrix. Welch's t-statistics and random forest were used to reduce features to 10 to 15 V-J combinations, which were fed into a naive Bayes classifier. The Morisita-Horn index was used to measure how similar the thyroid and blood repertoires were. TCRdb reran the public reads through fastp at Q25 and MiXCR, keeping productive beta chains. Rows with one shared CDR3 protein collapse into an entry with the most common genes and DNA. What appears here as the V and J calls and clone size reflects TCRdb's work, not the paper's. Counted in this sample were just over 400,000 distinct CDR3 sequences; 20% to 25% of them appeared once. The top ten hold roughly 3.2% of the sample.

The clonotype was recovered from a woman between 18 and 30 years old with stable Graves' hyperthyroidism. Donor details come from another sample of the same person, matched by shared clones. Sample: peripheral blood. Here the chain combines TRBV19 and TRBJ2-7, and 7 bases in between align with TRBD1. The CDR3 region reads CASRRRQGANYEQYF. The nucleotides read TGTGCCAGTAGACGCAGACAGGGTGCAAACTACGAGCAGTACTTC.